The entry below gives a single T cell receptor beta chain sequence along with its context. This specimen comes from a study of control samples from healthy donors and cancer patients. Trimming stripped 2 bases from V and 2 bases from J, with 13 bases between. Germline V gene lookup returns CDR1 MNHEY and CDR2 SMNVEV (reference sequence). The CDR3 has 15 residues. This table comes from immunoSEQ multiplex PCR, and its TCRdb copy is limited to in-frame clones, with some not included. The sample has 260,000 or so clones, approximately 80% seen once. The TCR comes from an older woman with lung cancer. The sequenced material came from PBMCs. The genes are TRBV27 and TRBJ2-7; no reliable D call. CDR3 amino acids: CASSLRPQSTYEQYF. For the CDR3, the DNA is TGTGCCAGCAGTTTACGTCCCCAGTCCACCTACGAGCAGTACTTC.